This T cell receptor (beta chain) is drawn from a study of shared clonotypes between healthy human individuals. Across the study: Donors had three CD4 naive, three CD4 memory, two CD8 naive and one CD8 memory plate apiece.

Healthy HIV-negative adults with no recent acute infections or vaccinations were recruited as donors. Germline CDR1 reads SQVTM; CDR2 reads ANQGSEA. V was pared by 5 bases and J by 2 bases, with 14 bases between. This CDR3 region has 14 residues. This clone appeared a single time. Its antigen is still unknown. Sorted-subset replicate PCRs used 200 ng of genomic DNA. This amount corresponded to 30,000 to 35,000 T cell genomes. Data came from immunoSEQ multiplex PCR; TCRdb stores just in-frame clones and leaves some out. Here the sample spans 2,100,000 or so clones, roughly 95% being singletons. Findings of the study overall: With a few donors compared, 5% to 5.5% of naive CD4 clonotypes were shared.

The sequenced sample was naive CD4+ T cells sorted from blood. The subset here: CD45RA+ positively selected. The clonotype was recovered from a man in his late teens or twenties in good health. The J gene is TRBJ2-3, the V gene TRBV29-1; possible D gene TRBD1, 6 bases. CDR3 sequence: CSVKPRGPTDTQYF. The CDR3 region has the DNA TGCAGCGTTAAGCCCAGGGGTCCCACAGATACGCAGTATTTT.